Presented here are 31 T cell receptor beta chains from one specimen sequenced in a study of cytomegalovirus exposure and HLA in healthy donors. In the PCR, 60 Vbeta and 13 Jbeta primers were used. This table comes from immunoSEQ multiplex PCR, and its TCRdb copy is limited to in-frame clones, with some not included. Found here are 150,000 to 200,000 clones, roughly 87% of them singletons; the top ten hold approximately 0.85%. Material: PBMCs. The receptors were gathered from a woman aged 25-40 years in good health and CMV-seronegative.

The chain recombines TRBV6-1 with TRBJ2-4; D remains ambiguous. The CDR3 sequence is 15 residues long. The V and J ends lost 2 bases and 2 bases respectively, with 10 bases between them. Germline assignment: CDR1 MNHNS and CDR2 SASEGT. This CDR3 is CASSEQKTTKNIQYF. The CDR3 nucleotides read TGTGCCAGCAGTGAACAGAAAACTACCAAAAACATTCAGTACTTC.

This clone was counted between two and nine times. The CDR3 nucleotides are TGTGCCATCAGTGTACAGGGCTGGAACACTGAAGCTTTCTTT. This translates into CAISVQGWNTEAFF. V and J are TRBV10-3 and TRBJ1-1; D may be TRBD1 (6 bases). In germline, CDR1 is ENHRY, CDR2 SYGVKD. Trimming pared 4 bases from V and 1 base from J, leaving 10 bases between. CDR3 length equals 14 residues.

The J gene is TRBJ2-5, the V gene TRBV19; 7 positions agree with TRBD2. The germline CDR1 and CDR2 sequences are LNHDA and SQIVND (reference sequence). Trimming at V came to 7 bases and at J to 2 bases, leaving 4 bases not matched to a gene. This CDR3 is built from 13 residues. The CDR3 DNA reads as TGTGCCAGTATAGCTAGCGGACAAGAGACCCAGTACTTC. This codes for CASIASGQETQYF. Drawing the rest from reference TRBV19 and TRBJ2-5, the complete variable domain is DGGITQSPKYLFRKEGQNVTLSCEQNLNHDAMYWYRQDPGQGLRLIYYSQIVNDFQKGDIAEGYSVSREKKESFPLTVTSAQKNPTAFYLCASIASGQETQYFGPGTRLLVL.

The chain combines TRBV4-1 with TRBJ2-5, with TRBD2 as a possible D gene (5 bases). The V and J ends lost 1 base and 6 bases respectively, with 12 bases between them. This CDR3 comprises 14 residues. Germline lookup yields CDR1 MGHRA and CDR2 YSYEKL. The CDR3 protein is CASSQVYEGKTQYF. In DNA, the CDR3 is TGCGCCAGCAGCCAAGTTTACGAGGGAAAGACCCAGTACTTC.

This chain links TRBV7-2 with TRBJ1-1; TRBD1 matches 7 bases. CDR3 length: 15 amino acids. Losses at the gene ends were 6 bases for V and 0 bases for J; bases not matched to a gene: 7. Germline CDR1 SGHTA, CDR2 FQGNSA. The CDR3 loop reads CASSLLQGMNTEAFF. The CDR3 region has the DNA TGTGCCAGCAGTCTCCTACAGGGGATGAACACTGAAGCTTTCTTT.

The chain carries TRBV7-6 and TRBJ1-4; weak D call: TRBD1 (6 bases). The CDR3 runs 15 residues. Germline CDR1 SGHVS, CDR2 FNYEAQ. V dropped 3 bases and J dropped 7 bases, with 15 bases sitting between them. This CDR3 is CASSLVWTESEKLFF. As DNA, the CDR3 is TGTGCCAGCAGCTTGGTGTGGACAGAAAGTGAAAAACTGTTTTTT.

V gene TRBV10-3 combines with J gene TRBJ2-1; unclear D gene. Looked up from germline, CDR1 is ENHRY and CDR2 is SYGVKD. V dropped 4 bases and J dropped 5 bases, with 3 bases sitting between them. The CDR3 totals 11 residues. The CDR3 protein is CAISGDNEQFF. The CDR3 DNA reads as TGTGCCATCAGTGGAGACAATGAGCAGTTCTTC.

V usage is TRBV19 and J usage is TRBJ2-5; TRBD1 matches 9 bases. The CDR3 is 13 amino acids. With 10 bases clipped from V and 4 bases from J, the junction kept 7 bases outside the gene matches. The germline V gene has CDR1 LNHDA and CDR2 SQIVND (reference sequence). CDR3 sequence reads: CATRQGVGETQYF. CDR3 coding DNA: TGTGCCACCAGACAGGGGGTAGGAGAGACCCAGTACTTC.

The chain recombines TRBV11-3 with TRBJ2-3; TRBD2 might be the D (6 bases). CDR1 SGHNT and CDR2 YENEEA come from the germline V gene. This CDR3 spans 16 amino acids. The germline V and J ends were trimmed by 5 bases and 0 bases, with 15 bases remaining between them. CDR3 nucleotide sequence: TGTGCCAGCAGCCCCGGGAGTTTTCAAAGCACAGATACGCAGTATTTT. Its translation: CASSPGSFQSTDTQYF.

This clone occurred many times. The CDR3 DNA reads as TGTGCCAGCAGTTTCCGAAGGGTCGGACAGGGCTCTGGAAACACCATATATTTT. Residues: CASSFRRVGQGSGNTIYF. The chain links TRBV28 to TRBJ1-3; 8 nucleotides agree with TRBD1. With V trimmed by 3 bases and J by 0 bases, 10 bases remained unmatched. Germline lookup yields CDR1 MDHEN and CDR2 SYDVKM. CDR3 length: 18 residues.

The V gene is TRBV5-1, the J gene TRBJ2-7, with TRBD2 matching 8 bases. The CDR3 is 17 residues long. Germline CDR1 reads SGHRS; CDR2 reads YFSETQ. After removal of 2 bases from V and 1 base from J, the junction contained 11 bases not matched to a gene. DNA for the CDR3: TGCGCCAGCAGCTTTGGTGCGGGAGGAACTCTGTCCTACGAGCAGTACTTC. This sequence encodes CASSFGAGGTLSYEQYF.

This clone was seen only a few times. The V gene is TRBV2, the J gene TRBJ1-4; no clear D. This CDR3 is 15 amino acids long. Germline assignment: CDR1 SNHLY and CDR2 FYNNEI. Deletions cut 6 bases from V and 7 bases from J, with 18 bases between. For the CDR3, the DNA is TGTGCCAGCAGAACGGGATACTTAAGAGGTGAAAAACTGTTTTTT. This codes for CASRTGYLRGEKLFF.

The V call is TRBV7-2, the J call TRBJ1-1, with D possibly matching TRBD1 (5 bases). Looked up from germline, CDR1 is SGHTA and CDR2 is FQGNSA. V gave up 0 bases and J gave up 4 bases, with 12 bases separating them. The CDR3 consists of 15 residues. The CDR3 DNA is TGTGCCAGCAGCTTAGCGGTAGGGAGGGGCACTGAAGCTTTCTTT. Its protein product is CASSLAVGRGTEAFF.

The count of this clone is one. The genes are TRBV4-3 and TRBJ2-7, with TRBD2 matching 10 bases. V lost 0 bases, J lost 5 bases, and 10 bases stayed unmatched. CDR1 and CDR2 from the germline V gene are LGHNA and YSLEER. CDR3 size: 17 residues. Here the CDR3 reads CASSQDPRRLAGDEQYF. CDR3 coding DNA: TGCGCCAGCAGCCAAGACCCCAGAAGGCTAGCGGGAGACGAGCAGTACTTC.

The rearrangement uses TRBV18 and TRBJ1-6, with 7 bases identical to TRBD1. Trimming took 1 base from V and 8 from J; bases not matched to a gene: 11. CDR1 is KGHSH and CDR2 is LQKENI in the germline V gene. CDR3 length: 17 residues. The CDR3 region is CASSPRGRGVLDSPLHF. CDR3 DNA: TGTGCCAGCTCACCACGGGGCAGGGGGGTCCTAGATTCACCCCTCCACTTT. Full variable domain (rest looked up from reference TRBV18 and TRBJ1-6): NAGVMQNPRHLVRRRGQEARLRCSPMKGHSHVYWYRQLPEEGLKFMVYLQKENIIDESGMPKERFSAEFPKEGPSILRIQQVVRGDSAAYFCASSPRGRGVLDSPLHFGNGTRLTVT.

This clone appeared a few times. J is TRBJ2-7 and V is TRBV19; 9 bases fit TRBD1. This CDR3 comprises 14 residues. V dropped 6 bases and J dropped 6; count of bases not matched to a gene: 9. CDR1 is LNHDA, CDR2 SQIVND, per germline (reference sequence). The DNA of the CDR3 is TGTGCCAGTAGACCACGGGACAGGGTCGGCGAGCAGTACTTC. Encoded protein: CASRPRDRVGEQYF.

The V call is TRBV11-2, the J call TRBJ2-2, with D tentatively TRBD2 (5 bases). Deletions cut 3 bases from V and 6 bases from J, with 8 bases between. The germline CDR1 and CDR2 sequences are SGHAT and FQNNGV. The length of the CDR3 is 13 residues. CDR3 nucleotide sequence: TGTGCCAGCAGCTTTACGGGGTCCGGGGAGCTGTTTTTT. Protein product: CASSFTGSGELFF.

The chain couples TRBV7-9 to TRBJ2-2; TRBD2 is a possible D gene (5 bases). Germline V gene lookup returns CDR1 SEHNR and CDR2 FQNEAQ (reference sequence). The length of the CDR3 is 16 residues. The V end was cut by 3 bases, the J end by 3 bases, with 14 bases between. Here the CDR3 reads CASSLLLGADTGELFF. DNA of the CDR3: TGTGCCAGCAGCTTGTTATTGGGAGCCGACACCGGGGAGCTGTTTTTT.

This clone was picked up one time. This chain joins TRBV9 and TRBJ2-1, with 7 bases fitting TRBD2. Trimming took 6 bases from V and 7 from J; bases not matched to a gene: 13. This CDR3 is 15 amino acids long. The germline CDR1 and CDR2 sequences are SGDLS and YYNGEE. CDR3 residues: CASTSGGSVQNEQFF. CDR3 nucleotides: TGTGCCAGCACCTCCGGGGGGTCGGTCCAGAATGAGCAGTTCTTC.

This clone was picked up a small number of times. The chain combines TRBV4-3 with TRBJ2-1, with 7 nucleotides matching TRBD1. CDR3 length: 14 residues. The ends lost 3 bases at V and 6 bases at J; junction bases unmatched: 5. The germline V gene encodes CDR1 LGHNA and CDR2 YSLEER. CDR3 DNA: TGCGCCAGCAGCCACACGGACAGGTTCAATGAGCAGTTCTTC. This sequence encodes CASSHTDRFNEQFF.

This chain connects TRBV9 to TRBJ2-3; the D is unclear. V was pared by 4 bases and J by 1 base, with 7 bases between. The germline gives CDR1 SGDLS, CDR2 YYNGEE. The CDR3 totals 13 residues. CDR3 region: CASSPQGTDTQYF. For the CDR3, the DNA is TGTGCCAGCAGCCCTCAGGGCACAGATACGCAGTATTTT.

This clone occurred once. The CDR3 sequence is CASSPRGSTLEKLFF. The CDR3 DNA sequence: TGTGCCAGCTCACCTCGGGGGTCTACGCTAGAAAAACTGTTTTTT. The J gene is TRBJ1-4, the V gene TRBV18; weak D call: TRBD1 (5 bases). Trimming shortened V by 3 bases and J by 8 bases, and 16 bases separated the two germline ends. The CDR3 is 15 amino acids. CDR1 KGHSH and CDR2 LQKENI come from the germline V gene.

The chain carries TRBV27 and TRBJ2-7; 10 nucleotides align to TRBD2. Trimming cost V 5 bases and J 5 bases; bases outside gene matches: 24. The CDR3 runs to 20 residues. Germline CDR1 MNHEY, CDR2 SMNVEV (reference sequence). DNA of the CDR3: TGTGCCAGCAGTCAAACCTCGGGACGGGGAGCGGGAGGGCCGTTCAACGAGCAGTACTTC. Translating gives CASSQTSGRGAGGPFNEQYF.

The DNA for the CDR3 is TGTGCCAGCGGTAATATTAACACCTACGAGCAGTACTTC. Protein sequence: CASGNINTYEQYF. The genes are TRBV28 and TRBJ2-7; no firm D call. The CDR3 covers 13 residues. The germline V gene encodes CDR1 MDHEN and CDR2 SYDVKM. With 8 bases removed from V and 2 bases from J, the gap between germline ends came to 13 bases.

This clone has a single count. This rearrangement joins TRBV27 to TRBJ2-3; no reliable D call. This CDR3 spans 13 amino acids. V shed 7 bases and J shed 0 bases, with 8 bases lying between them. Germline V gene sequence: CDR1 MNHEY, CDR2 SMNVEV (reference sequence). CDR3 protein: CASTLSSTDTQYF. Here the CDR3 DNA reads TGTGCCAGCACGCTTAGTAGCACAGATACGCAGTATTTT.

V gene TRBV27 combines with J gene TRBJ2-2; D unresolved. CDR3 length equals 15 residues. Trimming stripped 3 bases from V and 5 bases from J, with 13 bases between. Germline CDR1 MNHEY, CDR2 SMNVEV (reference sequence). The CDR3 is CASSFDRQRTGELFF. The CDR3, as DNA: TGTGCCAGCAGTTTTGATAGGCAGAGGACCGGGGAGCTGTTTTTT.

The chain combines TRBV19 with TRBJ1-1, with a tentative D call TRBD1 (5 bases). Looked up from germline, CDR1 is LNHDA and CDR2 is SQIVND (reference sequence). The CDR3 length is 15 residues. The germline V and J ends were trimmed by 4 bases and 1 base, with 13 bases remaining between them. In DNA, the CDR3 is TGTGCCAGTAGTAGCCCGGGGGGAGGGAACACTGAAGCTTTCTTT. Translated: CASSSPGGGNTEAFF. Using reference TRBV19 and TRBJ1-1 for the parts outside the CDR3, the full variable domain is DGGITQSPKYLFRKEGQNVTLSCEQNLNHDAMYWYRQDPGQGLRLIYYSQIVNDFQKGDIAEGYSVSREKKESFPLTVTSAQKNPTAFYLCASSSPGGGNTEAFFGQGTRLTVV.

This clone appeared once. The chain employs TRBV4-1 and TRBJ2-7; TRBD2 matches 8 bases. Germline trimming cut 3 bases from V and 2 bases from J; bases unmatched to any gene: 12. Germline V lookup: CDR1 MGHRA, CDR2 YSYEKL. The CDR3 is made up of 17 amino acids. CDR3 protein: CASSQPFSGTIAYEQYF. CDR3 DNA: TGCGCCAGCAGCCAGCCCTTTAGCGGGACGATTGCCTACGAGCAGTACTTC.

The CDR3 here is CASSPTGQAKRLFF. For the CDR3, the DNA is TGTGCCAGCAGCCCGACGGGACAGGCCAAGCGACTGTTTTTT. J is TRBJ1-4 and V is TRBV5-6; TRBD1 matches at 8 bases. The CDR3 is 14 residues long. Trimming at V came to 4 bases and at J to 13 bases, leaving 12 bases not matched to a gene. Looked up from germline, CDR1 is SGHDT and CDR2 is YYEEEE.

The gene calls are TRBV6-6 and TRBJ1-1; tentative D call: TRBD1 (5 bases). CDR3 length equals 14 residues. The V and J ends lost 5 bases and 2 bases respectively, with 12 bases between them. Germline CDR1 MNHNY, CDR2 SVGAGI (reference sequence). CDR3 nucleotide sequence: TGTGCCAGCAGTAAATTGACAGTCAACACTGAAGCTTTCTTT. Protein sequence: CASSKLTVNTEAFF.

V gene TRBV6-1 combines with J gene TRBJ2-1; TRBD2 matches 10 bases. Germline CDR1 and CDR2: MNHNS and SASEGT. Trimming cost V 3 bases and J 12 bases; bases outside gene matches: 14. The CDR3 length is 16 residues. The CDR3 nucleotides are TGTGCCAGCAGTGATCTGGGACTAGCGACTCCTAGGGGGCAGTTCTTC. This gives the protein CASSDLGLATPRGQFF.